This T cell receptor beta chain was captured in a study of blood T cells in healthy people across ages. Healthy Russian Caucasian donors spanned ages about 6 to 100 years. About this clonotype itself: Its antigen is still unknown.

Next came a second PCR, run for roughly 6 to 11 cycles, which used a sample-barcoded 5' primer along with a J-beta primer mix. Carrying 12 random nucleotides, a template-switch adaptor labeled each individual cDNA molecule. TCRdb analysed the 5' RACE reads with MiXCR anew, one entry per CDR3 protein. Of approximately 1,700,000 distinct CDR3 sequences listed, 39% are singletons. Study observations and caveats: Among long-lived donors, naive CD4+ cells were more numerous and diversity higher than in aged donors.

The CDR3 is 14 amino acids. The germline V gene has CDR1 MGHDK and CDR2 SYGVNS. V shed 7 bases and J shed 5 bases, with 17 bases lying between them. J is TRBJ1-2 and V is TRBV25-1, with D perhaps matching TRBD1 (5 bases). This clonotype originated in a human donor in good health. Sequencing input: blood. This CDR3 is CASTGGFLSYGYTF. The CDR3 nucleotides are TGTGCCAGCACTGGGGGGTTCCTCTCATATGGCTACACCTTC.